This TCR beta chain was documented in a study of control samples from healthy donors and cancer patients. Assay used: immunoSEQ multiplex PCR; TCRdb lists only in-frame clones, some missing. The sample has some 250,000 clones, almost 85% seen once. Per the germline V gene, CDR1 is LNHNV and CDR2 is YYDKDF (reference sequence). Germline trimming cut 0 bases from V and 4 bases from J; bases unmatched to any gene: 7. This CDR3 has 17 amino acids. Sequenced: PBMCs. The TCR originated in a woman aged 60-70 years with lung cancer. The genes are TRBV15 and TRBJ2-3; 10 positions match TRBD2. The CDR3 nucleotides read TGTGCCACCAGCAGAGATAGGGGACTAGCGACTGCAGATACGCAGTATTTT. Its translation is CATSRDRGLATADTQYF.